This T cell receptor beta chain is from a study of T cell responses to AZD1222 COVID-19 vaccine. Study context: Pooling was applied to second doses at about 4 or about 12 weeks.

Worth noting for this clone: The antigen is not known.

V gave up 6 bases and J gave up 1 base; unmatched junction bases: 4. The CDR3 covers 13 residues. The V gene's germline CDR1 is SQVTM and CDR2 ANQGSEA. Study outcomes and limitations: Spike-specific TCR breadth and depth both grew after two AZD1222 doses. Among those given AZD1222, only 5 to 7 were seropositive at baseline. Donors were chiefly white British, with a greater number of females, and clonal diversity was perhaps underestimated.

This table comes from immunoSEQ multiplex PCR, and its TCRdb copy is limited to in-frame clones, with some not included. The table records under 140,000 clones, around 90% of them present only once. The sequenced sample was peripheral blood, obtained on day 0 of AZD1222 vaccination. The chain employs TRBV29-1 and TRBJ1-1; 8 positions match TRBD1. The clonotype originates from an adult in good health. In DNA, the CDR3 is TGCAGCGTGGGGACAGGAGGGAACACTGAAGCTTTCTTT. It specifies CSVGTGGNTEAFF.